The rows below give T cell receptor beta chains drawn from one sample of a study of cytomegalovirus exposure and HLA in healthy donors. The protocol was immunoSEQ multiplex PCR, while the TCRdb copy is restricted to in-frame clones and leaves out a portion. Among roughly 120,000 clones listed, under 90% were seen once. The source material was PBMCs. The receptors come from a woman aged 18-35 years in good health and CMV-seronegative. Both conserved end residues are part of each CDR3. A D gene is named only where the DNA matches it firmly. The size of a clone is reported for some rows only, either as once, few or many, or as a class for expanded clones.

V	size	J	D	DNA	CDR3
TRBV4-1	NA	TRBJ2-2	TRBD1	TGCGCCAGCAGCCAACCTCTGACAGGGGCAGAGTCCACCGGGGAGCTGTTTTTT	CASSQPLTGAESTGELFF
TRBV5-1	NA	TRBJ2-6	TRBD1	TGCGCCAGCAGCTTGGTGGACAGGCCCTCTGGGGCCAACGTCCTGACTTTC	CASSLVDRPSGANVLTF
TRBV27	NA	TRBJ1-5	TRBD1	TGTGCCAGCAGCCTCCAGGGGGCGCAACAGCCCCAGCATTTT	CASSLQGAQQPQHF
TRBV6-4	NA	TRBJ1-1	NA	TGTGCCAGCAGTGACTCGAGTCTGAACACTGAAGCTTTCTTT	CASSDSSLNTEAFF
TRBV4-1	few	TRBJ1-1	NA	TGCGCCAGCAGCCAAGACCCGGGTCCTCGAGGGGCTTTCTTT	CASSQDPGPRGAFF
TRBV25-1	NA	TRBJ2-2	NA	TGTGCCAGTCGCACTAGCTCAGAAGCCGGGGAGCTGTTTTTT	CASRTSSEAGELFF
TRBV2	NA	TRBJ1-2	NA	TGTGCCAGCGAATGGGGGGAAGGAGGCTACACCTTC	CASEWGEGGYTF
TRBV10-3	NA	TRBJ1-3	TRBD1	TGTGCCATCAGTGAGCGACAGGGGTTTGGAAACACCATATATTTT	CAISERQGFGNTIYF
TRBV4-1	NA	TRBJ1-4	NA	TGCGCCAGCAGCCAAGGAAGGGGGGGAGGTAATGAAAAACTGTTTTTT	CASSQGRGGGNEKLFF
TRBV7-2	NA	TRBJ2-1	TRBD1	TGTGCCAGCAGCGAAACGGACAGGATTGACAATGAGCAGTTCTTC	CASSETDRIDNEQFF
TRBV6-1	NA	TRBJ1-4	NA	TGTGCCAGCAGTGGATTGGGACTGTTTAAAGAAAAACTGTTTTTT	CASSGLGLFKEKLFF
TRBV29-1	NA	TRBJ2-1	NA	TGCAGCGTGGGGACACCTAGTTTCAATGAGCAGTTCTTC	CSVGTPSFNEQFF
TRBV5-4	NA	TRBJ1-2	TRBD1	TGTGCCAGCAGCTTACCTAGGACAGGGAATGGCTACACCTTC	CASSLPRTGNGYTF
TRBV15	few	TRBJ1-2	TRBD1	TGTGCCACCAGCAGAGTACAGGGGACTAACTATGGCTACACCTTC	CATSRVQGTNYGYTF
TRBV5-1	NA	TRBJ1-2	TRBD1	TGCGCCAGCAGCTTGGCCTTGGGACAGCCCTATGGCTACACCTTC	CASSLALGQPYGYTF
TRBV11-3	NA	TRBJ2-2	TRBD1	TGTGCCAGCAGCTCTAGACAGGGGGACACCGGGGAGCTGTTTTTT	CASSSRQGDTGELFF
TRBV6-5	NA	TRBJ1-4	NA	TGTGCCAGCAGTTACAACGCACGTCGGGAAAAACTGTTTTTT	CASSYNARREKLFF
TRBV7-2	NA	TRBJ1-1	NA	TGTGCCAGCAGCTTATTGGGGGCCCCGGAAAAAACTGAAGCTTTCTTT	CASSLLGAPEKTEAFF
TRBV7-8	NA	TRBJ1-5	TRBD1	TGTGCCAGCAGCTCCTGGGACAGGGGTCAGCCCCAGCATTTT	CASSSWDRGQPQHF
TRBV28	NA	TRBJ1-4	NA	TGTGCCAGCACCCGGGCGGGCCCTGGAAAACTGTTTTTT	CASTRAGPGKLFF
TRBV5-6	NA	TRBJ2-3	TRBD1	TGTGCCAGCAGCCCCGGGACAGGGTCGGCAGATACGCAGTATTTT	CASSPGTGSADTQYF
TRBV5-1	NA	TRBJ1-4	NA	TGCGCCAGCTCAACAACAACTAATGAAAAACTGTTTTTT	CASSTTTNEKLFF
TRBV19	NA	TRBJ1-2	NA	TGTGCCAGTAGTATAGGGCAGGTCTATGGCTACACCTTC	CASSIGQVYGYTF
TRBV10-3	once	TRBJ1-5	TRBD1	TGTGCCATCAGTGAGCCACCGAACAGGGGGCGCGGGGAGGTAGGTAAGCATTTT	CAISEPPNRGRGEVGKHF
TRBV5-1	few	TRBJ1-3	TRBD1	TGCGCCAGCAGCCCATGGACAGGCGCCGGAAACACCATATATTTT	CASSPWTGAGNTIYF
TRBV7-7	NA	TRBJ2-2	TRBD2	TGTGCCAGCTCGACGACTAGCGGGGGGGCCCAAGTCACCGGGGAGCTGTTTTTT	CASSTTSGGAQVTGELFF
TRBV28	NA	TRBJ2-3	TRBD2	TGTGCCAGCCTAGCGGGGGGGTACCGTGGCACAGATACGCAGTATTTT	CASLAGGYRGTDTQYF
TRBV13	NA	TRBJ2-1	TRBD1	TGTGCCAGCAGCCCCGGACAGGGCAATGAGCAGTTCTTC	CASSPGQGNEQFF
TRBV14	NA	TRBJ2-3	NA	TGTGCCAGCAGCCAAGATTACTCCTCAGATACGCAGTATTTT	CASSQDYSSDTQYF
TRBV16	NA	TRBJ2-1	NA	TGTGCCAGCAGCCTCACGGGGGAGCAGTTCTTC	CASSLTGEQFF
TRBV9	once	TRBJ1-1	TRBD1	TGTGCCAGCAGCCCGGGACAGGGGGTGAACACTGAAGCTTTCTTT	CASSPGQGVNTEAFF
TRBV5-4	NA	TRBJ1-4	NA	TGTGCCAGCAGCTTGGAATCGGGACAATCCGGCGAAAAACTGTTTTTT	CASSLESGQSGEKLFF
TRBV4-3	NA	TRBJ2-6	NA	TGCGCCAGCAGCCAAGATGGCGGGGCTGGGGCCAACGTCCTGACTTTC	CASSQDGGAGANVLTF
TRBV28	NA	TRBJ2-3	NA	TGTGCCAGCAGTAGCCGCAGATTGTACGGGGGCACAGATACGCAGTATTTT	CASSSRRLYGGTDTQYF
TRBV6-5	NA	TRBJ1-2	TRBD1	TGTGCCAGCAGAATAGGGACAGGGGGCTATGGCTACACCTTC	CASRIGTGGYGYTF
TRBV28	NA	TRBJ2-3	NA	TGTGCCAGCAGTCGAGGGGGGGAATACGCGCAGTATTTT	CASSRGGEYAQYF
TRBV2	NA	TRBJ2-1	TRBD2	TGTGCCAGCAGAAGTAAGGGCCTAGCGGACAATGAGCAGTTCTTC	CASRSKGLADNEQFF
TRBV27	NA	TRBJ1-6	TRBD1	TGTGCCAGCCAATCAGGGGGTTCACCCCTCCACTTT	CASQSGGSPLHF
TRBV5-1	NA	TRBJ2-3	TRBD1	TGCGCCAGCAGCTCTGGACAGGTTAGCACAGATACGCAGTATTTT	CASSSGQVSTDTQYF
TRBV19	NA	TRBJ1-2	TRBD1	TGTGCCAGTAGCTCCGGGACAGTCTATGGCTACACCTTC	CASSSGTVYGYTF
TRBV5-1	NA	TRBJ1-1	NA	TGCGCCAGCAGCTTCCAGGAGGCGCGAACTGAAGCTTTCTTT	CASSFQEARTEAFF
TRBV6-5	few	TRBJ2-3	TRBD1	TGTGCCAGCAGAGGACAGGGGGCAGGAGATACGCAGTATTTT	CASRGQGAGDTQYF
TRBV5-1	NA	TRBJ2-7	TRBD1	TGCGCCAGCAGCTTGTCGGGACAGGGGGCTACCGAGCAGTACTTC	CASSLSGQGATEQYF
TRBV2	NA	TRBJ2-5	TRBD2	TGTGCCAGCAGGGCTGGGGGGGGGCAAGAGACCCAGTACTTC	CASRAGGGQETQYF
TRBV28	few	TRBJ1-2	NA	TGTGCCAGCAGTTTAGGCAGGGGAGCAGCTAACTATGGCTACACCTTC	CASSLGRGAANYGYTF
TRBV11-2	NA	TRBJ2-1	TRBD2	TGTGCCAGCAGCCCCCGTGGCGGGGGTGATGAGCAGTTCTTC	CASSPRGGGDEQFF